Presented here are 6 T cell receptor beta chains from one specimen sequenced in a study of blood T cell repertoires in COVID-19. Repertoires were generated with immunoSEQ multiplex PCR, while TCRdb's copy carries only in-frame clones and drops some. The sample includes 200,000 to 250,000 clones, 80% of them seen just once. The sequencing input was peripheral blood. The origin of the receptors is a woman aged 70-85 years with acute or convalescent COVID-19.

The J gene is TRBJ2-3, the V gene TRBV6-2 or TRBV6-3; the match to TRBD1 covers 7 bases. J lost 4 bases, V lost 2 bases, and 9 bases had no gene match. Germline assignment: CDR1 MNHEY and CDR2 SVGEGT. This CDR3 comprises 16 residues. CDR3 amino acids: CASSYRTGRAPDTQYF. The CDR3 DNA reads TGTGCCAGCAGTTACCGGACAGGTCGGGCACCAGATACGCAGTATTTT.

The chain is built from TRBV6-5 and TRBJ1-3; 11 nucleotides agree with TRBD1. Germline-derived CDR1 and CDR2 are MNHEY and SVGAGI. This CDR3 has 13 residues. After removal of 4 bases from V and 11 bases from J, the junction contained 4 bases not matched to a gene. The CDR3 sequence is CASSSRTGGPIYF. The CDR3 nucleotides read TGTGCCAGCAGTTCCCGGACAGGGGGCCCCATATATTTT.

This chain connects TRBV5-1 to TRBJ1-4; maybe TRBD1 (5 bases). Deletions cut 0 bases from V and 4 bases from J, with 7 bases between. The CDR3 covers 14 residues. CDR1 is SGHRS, CDR2 YFSETQ, per germline. The CDR3 sequence: CASSLVGLNEKLFF. The DNA for the CDR3 is TGCGCCAGCAGCTTGGTGGGGCTTAATGAAAAACTGTTTTTT. Combining the CDR3 with reference TRBV5-1 and TRBJ1-4 gives the whole variable domain KAGVTQTPRYLIKTRGQQVTLSCSPISGHRSVSWYQQTPGQGLQFLFEYFSETQRNKGNFPGRFSGRQFSNSRSEMNVSTLELGDSALYLCASSLVGLNEKLFFGSGTQLSVL.

This chain links TRBV3-1 (or the pseudogene TRBV3-2) with TRBJ1-1, with a weak D call TRBD1 (6 bases). The CDR3 has 14 residues. CDR1 and CDR2 from the germline V gene are LGHDT and YNNKEL (reference sequence). V lost 7 bases and J 1 base, leaving 13 bases between the germline ends. CDR3 sequence (DNA): TGTGCCAGCATGTACCGGGGGGCGAACACTGAAGCTTTCTTT. It codes for CASMYRGANTEAFF.

The chain recombines TRBV30 with TRBJ2-3, with D possibly being TRBD2 (6 bases). V was cut by 4 bases and J by 2 bases, with 13 bases left in between. Germline lookup yields CDR1 GTSNPN and CDR2 SVGIG (reference sequence). This CDR3 contains 14 residues. The CDR3 DNA reads as TGTGCCTGGACTCGGGGGAGCCTCACAGATACGCAGTATTTT. Its translation: CAWTRGSLTDTQYF. Full variable domain (missing parts from reference TRBV30 and TRBJ2-3): SQTIHQWPATLVQPVGSPLSLECTVEGTSNPNLYWYRQAAGRGLQLLFYSVGIGQISSEVPQNLSASRPQDRQFILSSKKLLLSDSGFYLCAWTRGSLTDTQYFGPGTRLTVL.

This chain joins TRBV3-1 (or the pseudogene TRBV3-2) and TRBJ2-1, with D maybe TRBD1 (5 bases). Germline CDR1 reads LGHDT; CDR2 reads YNNKEL (reference sequence). The V and J ends lost 4 bases and 4 bases respectively, with 14 bases between them. The CDR3 runs to 15 residues. CDR3 sequence: CASSRQQDVYNEQFF. In nucleotides, the CDR3 is TGTGCCAGCAGCCGACAACAGGACGTATACAATGAGCAGTTCTTC.